This TCR beta chain was observed in a study of persistence of HIV-infected CD4 T cells. Study details: Multiple blood draws of up to roughly 200 mL, except a couple of donors with single leukapheresis.

This was the immunoSEQ version 4 assay in survey mode. TCRdb keeps only in-frame clones here, not all; method: immunoSEQ multiplex PCR. The sample carries 40,000 to 55,000 clones, about 80% recorded once. In germline, CDR1 is MDHEN, CDR2 SYDVKM. The CDR3 consists of 13 residues. V dropped 4 bases and J dropped 4 bases, with 8 bases sitting between them. On this clone itself: Antigen: not known.

The stimulus was lysate of CMV-infected fibroblasts, approximately 9.6 ug/mL. CD40L/CD69 double-negative CD45RO-high memory CD4+ T cells were collected. An approximately 19-hour stimulation of CD8-depleted PBMCs used anti-CD28/CD49d costimulation, CD40-blocking antibody and enfuvirtide. The receptor's source is an adult man with HIV who was CMV-seropositive. J is TRBJ1-5 and V is TRBV28; D remains ambiguous. This sample comprised CD4+ T cells sorted from PBMCs after approximately 20-hour stimulation, obtained from a patient who received antiretroviral therapy. DNA for the CDR3: TGTGCCAGCAGTTATAGCAGTAATCAGCCCCAGCATTTT. Its protein product is CASSYSSNQPQHF.